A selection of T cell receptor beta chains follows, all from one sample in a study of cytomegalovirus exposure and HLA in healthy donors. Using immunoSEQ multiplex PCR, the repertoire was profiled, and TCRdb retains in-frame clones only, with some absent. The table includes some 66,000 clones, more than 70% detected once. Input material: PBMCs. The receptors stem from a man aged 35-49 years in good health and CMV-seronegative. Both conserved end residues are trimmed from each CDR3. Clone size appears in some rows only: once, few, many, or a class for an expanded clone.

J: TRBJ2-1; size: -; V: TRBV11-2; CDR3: ASSFGDSLWEQF
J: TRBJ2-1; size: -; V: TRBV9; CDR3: ASSPHQTSGRAYQLRNEQF
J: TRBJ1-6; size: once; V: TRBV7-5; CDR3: VRSPIGGEGRNSPLH
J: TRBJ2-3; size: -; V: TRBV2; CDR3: ASSETIRGSADTQY
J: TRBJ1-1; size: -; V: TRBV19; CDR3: ASTPRGHTNTEAF
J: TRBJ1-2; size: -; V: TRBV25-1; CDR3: ASAYPRGGAGYGYT
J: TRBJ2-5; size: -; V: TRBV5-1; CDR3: ASSFQGGGETQY
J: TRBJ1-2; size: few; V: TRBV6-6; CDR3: ASRGGVSNYGYT
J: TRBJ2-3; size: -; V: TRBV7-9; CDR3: ASSLRDRGTDTQY
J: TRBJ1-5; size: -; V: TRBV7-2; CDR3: ASRLGGGSQPQH
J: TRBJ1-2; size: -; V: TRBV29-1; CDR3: SAVPEAFDGYT
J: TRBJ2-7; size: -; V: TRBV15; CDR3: ATSNIQQPYEQY
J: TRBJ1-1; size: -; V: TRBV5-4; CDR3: ASSLSRGLNFGEAF
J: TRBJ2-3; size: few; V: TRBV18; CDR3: ASSPPSSLSTDTQY
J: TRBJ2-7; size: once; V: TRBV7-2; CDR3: ASSVGPIVYEQY
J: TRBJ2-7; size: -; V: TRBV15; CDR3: ATSPQGIGEQY
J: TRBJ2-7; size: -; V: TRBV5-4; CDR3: ASSLGGGGRREQY
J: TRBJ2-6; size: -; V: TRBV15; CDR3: ATSRDWVGPAGSGANVLT
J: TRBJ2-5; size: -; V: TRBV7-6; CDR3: ASSPAGHEGETQY
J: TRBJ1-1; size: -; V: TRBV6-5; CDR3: ASTKGQSNTEAF
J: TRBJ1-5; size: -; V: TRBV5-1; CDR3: ASSLTGQPQH
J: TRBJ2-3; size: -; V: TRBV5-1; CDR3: ASSLAGEGDTQY
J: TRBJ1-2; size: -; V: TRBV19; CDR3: ASSYWGGTRGSYGYT
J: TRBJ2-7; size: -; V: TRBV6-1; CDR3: ASRRLSSYEQY
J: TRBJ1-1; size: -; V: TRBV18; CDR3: ASSPQGAVTEAF
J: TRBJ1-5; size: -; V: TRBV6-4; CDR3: ASSGQGQGHQPQH
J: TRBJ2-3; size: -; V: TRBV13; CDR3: ASSLATNLAGGTDTQY
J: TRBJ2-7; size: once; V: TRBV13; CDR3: ASSLAKRSSYEQY
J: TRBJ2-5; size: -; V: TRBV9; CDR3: ASSYLGLAGQETQY
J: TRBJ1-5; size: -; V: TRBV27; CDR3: ASSMDRAQPQH
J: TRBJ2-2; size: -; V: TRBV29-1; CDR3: SVEERASGNTGELF
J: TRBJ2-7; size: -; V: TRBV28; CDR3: ASSLGRPGQRSYEQY
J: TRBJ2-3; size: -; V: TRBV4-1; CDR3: ASSQDGVSTDTQY
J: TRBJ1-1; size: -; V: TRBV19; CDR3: ASSPRTGLNTEAF
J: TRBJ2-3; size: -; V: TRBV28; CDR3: ASSRQGATDTQY
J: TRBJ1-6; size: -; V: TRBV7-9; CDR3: ASSFNLVGSYNSPLH
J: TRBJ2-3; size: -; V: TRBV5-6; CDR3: ASSLGGLAGGTTDTQY